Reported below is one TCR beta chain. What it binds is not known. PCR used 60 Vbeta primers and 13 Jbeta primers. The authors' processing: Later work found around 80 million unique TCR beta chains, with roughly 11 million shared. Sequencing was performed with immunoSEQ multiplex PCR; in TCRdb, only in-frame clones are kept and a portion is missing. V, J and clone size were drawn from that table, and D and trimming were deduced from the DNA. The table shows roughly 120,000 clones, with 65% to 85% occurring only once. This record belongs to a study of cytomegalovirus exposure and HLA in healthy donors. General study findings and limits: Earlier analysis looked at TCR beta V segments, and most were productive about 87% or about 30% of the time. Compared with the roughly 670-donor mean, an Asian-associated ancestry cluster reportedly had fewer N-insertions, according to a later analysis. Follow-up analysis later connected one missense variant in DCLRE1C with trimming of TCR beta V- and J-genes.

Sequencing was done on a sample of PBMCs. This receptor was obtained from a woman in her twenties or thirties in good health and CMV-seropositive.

In DNA, the CDR3 is TGCGCCAGCAGCCCCAGGGGATTAAAGTACGAGCAGTACTTC. Encoded protein: CASSPRGLKYEQYF. The chain links TRBV5-1 to TRBJ2-7; D possibly corresponds to TRBD1 (6 bases). V shed 4 bases and J shed 4 bases, with 15 bases lying between them. The CDR3 contains 14 residues. Germline assignment: CDR1 SGHRS and CDR2 YFSETQ.